This passage covers 12 T cell receptor beta chains from one sample sequenced in a study of cytomegalovirus exposure and HLA in healthy donors. This PCR relied on a set of 60 Vbeta primers and 13 Jbeta primers. Using immunoSEQ multiplex PCR, the repertoire was profiled, and TCRdb retains in-frame clones only, with some absent. The sample has about 110,000 clones, 65% to 80% seen once. The sample taken for sequencing was PBMCs. The receptor source for this set is a male donor in good health and CMV-seronegative.

V is TRBV6-5 and J is TRBJ2-5; 11 positions match TRBD2. The DNA end is more similar to TRBJ2-7, so the J call may be wrong. Germline V lookup: CDR1 MNHEY, CDR2 SVGAGI. The CDR3 totals 15 residues. Written as DNA, the CDR3 is TGTGCCAGCAGTTCAGTAGCGGGAGGGGCCTACGAGCAGTACTTC. It codes for CASSSVAGGAYEQYF.

This rearrangement joins TRBV29-1 to TRBJ2-7; no reliable D call. The germline gives CDR1 SQVTM, CDR2 ANQGSEA. This CDR3 has 12 residues. Trimming left V 3 bases short and J 2 bases short, with 8 bases between. The CDR3 sequence: CSVEVHTYEQYF. CDR3 nucleotide sequence: TGCAGCGTTGAGGTACATACCTACGAGCAGTACTTC.

The genes are TRBV5-8 and TRBJ2-7; tentative D call: TRBD2 (5 bases). The CDR3 has 16 residues. CDR1 SGHTS and CDR2 YDEGEE come from the germline V gene. The germline V and J ends were trimmed by 2 bases and 4 bases, with 19 bases remaining between them. CDR3 in DNA: TGTGCCAGCAGCTTATATCGGGAACAGATGGAGTACGAGCAGTACTTC. Residues: CASSLYREQMEYEQYF.

This chain connects TRBV4-1 to TRBJ2-7, with 9 bases fitting TRBD2. Germline loops: CDR1 MGHRA, CDR2 YSYEKL. The CDR3 loop spans 17 amino acids. With V trimmed by 5 bases and J by 2 bases, 13 bases remained unmatched. The CDR3 DNA is TGCGCCAGCAGCGAAGGAGGAGCGGGAGGCCTAGCCTACGAGCAGTACTTC. It yields the protein CASSEGGAGGLAYEQYF.

This clone was seen once. The DNA for the CDR3 is TGCGCCAGCAGCTTGGTGGTGGGGAGGGCCTACAATGAGCAGTTCTTC. Protein product: CASSLVVGRAYNEQFF. The chain is built from TRBV5-1 and TRBJ2-1, with 7 positions matching TRBD2. Per germline, CDR1 SGHRS and CDR2 YFSETQ. The CDR3 extends over 16 amino acids. V lost 0 bases to trimming and J lost 2 bases; unmatched junction nucleotides: 5.

The rearrangement links TRBV4-1 to TRBJ2-1; D unclear. The CDR3 sequence is 15 residues long. In germline, CDR1 is MGHRA, CDR2 YSYEKL. Trimming pared 1 base from V and 3 bases from J, leaving 10 bases between. In DNA form, the CDR3 reads TGCGCCAGCAGCCAAGCCGGGTCCGACTACAATGAGCAGTTCTTC. This translates into CASSQAGSDYNEQFF.

The genes are TRBV5-1 and TRBJ2-3; 8 nucleotides align to TRBD2. Losses at the gene ends were 3 bases for V and 2 bases for J; bases not matched to a gene: 11. Germline CDR1 is SGHRS and CDR2 is YFSETQ. This CDR3 is built from 17 residues. Here the CDR3 DNA reads TGCGCCAGCAGCTCGAGCTCAGCGGGAGTAGACACAGATACGCAGTATTTT. Its protein product is CASSSSSAGVDTDTQYF.

There are many counts of this clone. The chain employs TRBV7-9 and TRBJ1-2, with D possibly matching TRBD1 (5 bases). There are 17 residues in the CDR3. Deletions cut 2 bases from V and 5 bases from J, with 21 bases between. Per the germline V gene, CDR1 is SEHNR and CDR2 is FQNEAQ (reference sequence). The CDR3 coding sequence is TGTGCCAGCAGCTTAATGCAGGGTAGACGTGAAGAATATGGCTACACCTTC. This translates into CASSLMQGRREEYGYTF.

The chain employs TRBV5-4 and TRBJ2-3, with TRBD2 matching 11 bases. With V trimmed by 8 bases and J by 1 base, 3 bases remained unmatched. From germline, CDR1 is SGHNT and CDR2 YYREEE (reference sequence). This CDR3 has 14 residues. CDR3 nucleotides: TGTGCCAGTTATAGCGGGGGGGGCACAGATACGCAGTATTTT. Amino acids: CASYSGGGTDTQYF.

V gene TRBV5-4 combines with J gene TRBJ2-7; TRBD2 aligns across 7 bases. The germline V gene encodes CDR1 SGHNT and CDR2 YYREEE (reference sequence). V was pared by 3 bases and J by 0 bases, with 6 bases of the junction left unmatched. The CDR3 runs 15 residues. This chain's CDR3 is CASSSAGYPSYEQYF. In DNA form, the CDR3 reads TGTGCCAGCAGCTCAGCGGGATACCCCTCCTACGAGCAGTACTTC.

This chain connects TRBV5-1 to TRBJ2-5; 9 bases match TRBD2. The DNA end is a closer match to TRBJ2-7, so the J assignment may be wrong. Germline V gene lookup returns CDR1 SGHRS and CDR2 YFSETQ. This CDR3 has 13 residues. CDR3 nucleotides: TGCGCCAGCAGCTTCGAGCGGGAGGACGAGCAGTACTTC. This sequence encodes CASSFEREDEQYF.

The chain combines TRBV5-6 with TRBJ1-2; D unresolved. Per germline, CDR1 SGHDT and CDR2 YYEEEE. V gave up 0 bases and J gave up 14 bases, with 11 bases separating them. The CDR3 spans 11 residues. This CDR3 is CASSLAQDLTF. In nucleotides, the CDR3 is TGTGCCAGCAGCTTGGCGCAGGATCTAACCTTC.